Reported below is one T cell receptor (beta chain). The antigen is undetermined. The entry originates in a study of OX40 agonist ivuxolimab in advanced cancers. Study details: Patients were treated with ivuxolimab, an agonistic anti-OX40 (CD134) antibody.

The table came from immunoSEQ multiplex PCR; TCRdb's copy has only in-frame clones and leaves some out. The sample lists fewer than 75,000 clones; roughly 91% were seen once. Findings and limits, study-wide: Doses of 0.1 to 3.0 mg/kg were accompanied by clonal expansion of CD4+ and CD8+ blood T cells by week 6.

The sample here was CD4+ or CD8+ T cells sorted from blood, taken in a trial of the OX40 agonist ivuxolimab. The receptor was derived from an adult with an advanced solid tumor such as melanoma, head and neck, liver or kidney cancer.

CDR3 sequence (DNA): TGTGCCAGCAGCCCGACAGGGGAAGATGAAAAACTGTTTTTT. The encoded protein is CASSPTGEDEKLFF. The V call is TRBV7-8, the J call TRBJ1-4; 8 positions agree with TRBD1. Losses at the gene ends were 5 bases for V and 6 bases for J; bases not matched to a gene: 5. There are 14 residues in the CDR3. Germline values: CDR1 SGHVS, CDR2 FQNEAQ.